This T cell receptor beta chain is from a study of blood T cells in healthy people across ages. General study results and limits: A roughly linear fall in TCR beta diversity per million T cells was seen with increasing age.

Remarks on this clonotype: Its antigen is still unknown.

V gave up 1 base and J gave up 4 bases; unmatched junction bases: 4. The germline V gene encodes CDR1 SNHLY and CDR2 FYNNEI. This CDR3 is 16 amino acids long. A second PCR, run for about 7 to 12 cycles, used a sample-barcoded 5' primer plus a J-beta primer mix. TCRdb reanalysed the 5' RACE reads using MiXCR and keeps one entry per CDR3 protein. Of around 1,000,000 distinct CDR3 sequences in the sample, around 25% were seen once. The same sample was also used in a study of T cells of mothers and their children.

The source material was blood. The chain employs TRBV2 and TRBJ2-1, with 10 nucleotides matching TRBD2. This receptor was taken from a girl aged 2 to 9 in good health. CDR3 bases: TGTGCCAGCAGTGAAGACGGGACTAGCGTTTACAATGAGCAGTTCTTC. Protein: CASSEDGTSVYNEQFF.